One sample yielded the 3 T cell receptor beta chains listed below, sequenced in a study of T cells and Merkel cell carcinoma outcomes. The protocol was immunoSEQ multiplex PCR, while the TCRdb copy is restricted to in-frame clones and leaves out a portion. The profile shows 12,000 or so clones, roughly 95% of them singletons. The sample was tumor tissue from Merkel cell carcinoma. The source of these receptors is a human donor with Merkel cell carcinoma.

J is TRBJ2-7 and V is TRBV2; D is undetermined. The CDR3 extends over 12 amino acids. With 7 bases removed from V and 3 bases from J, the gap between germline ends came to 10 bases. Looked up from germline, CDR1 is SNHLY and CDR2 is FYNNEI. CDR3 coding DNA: TGTGCCAGCAAATCGGAGATCTACGAGCAGTACTTC. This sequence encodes CASKSEIYEQYF.

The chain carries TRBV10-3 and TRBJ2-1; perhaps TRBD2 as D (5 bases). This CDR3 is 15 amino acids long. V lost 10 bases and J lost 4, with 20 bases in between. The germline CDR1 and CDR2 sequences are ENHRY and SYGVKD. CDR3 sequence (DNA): TGTGCCACCCTACCTGAGCCTAGCTCTTACAATGAGCAGTTCTTC. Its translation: CATLPEPSSYNEQFF.

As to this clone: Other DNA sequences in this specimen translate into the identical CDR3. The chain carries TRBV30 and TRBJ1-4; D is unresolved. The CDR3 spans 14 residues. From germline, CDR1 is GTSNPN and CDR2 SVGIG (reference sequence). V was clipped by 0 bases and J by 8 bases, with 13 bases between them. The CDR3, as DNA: TGTGCCTGGAGTGTAGCAGGTCCTGGCGAAAAACTGTTTTTT. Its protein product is CAWSVAGPGEKLFF.